This T cell receptor beta chain was recorded in a study of T cell responses to AZD1222 COVID-19 vaccine. Produced via immunoSEQ multiplex PCR; TCRdb's table is partial and in-frame only. The data show some 120,000 clones, 89% seen once. Trimming shortened V by 2 bases and J by 6 bases, and 7 bases separated the two germline ends. This CDR3 is 13 amino acids long. This TCR derives from an adult in good health. V gene TRBV12-3 or TRBV12-4 combines with J gene TRBJ2-2; D gene uncertain. The sequenced sample was peripheral blood, obtained on day 0 of AZD1222 vaccination. The CDR3 is CASSLQGPGELFF. CDR3 DNA: TGTGCCAGCAGTTTACAAGGGCCCGGGGAGCTGTTTTTT.